This TCR beta chain was found in a study of cytomegalovirus exposure and HLA in healthy donors. Clones were sequenced by immunoSEQ multiplex PCR, and TCRdb holds only the in-frame ones, with some missing. Here the sample spans tens of thousands of clones, under 95% being singletons. V shed 4 bases and J 3 bases; nucleotides not matched to a gene: 7. Germline V lookup: CDR1 SGHDT, CDR2 YYEEEE. This CDR3 has 14 residues. This receptor was identified in a woman younger than 45 in good health and CMV-seronegative. Sequenced: PBMCs. The rearrangement joins TRBV5-6 to TRBJ2-7, with 7 bases that match TRBD1. CDR3 sequence reads: CASSGMGQSYEQYF. The CDR3 bases are TGTGCCAGCAGCGGGATGGGACAGAGCTACGAGCAGTACTTC.